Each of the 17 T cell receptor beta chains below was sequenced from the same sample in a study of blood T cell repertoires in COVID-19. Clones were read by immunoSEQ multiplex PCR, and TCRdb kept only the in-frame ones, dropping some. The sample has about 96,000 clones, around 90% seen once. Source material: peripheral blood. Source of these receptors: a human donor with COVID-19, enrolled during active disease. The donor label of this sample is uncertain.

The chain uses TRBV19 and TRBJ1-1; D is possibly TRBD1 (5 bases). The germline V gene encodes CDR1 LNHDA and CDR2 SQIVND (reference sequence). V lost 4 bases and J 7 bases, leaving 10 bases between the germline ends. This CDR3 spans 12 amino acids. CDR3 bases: TGTGCCAGTAGTAACCGGGGGGGTGAAGCTTTCTTT. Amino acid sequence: CASSNRGGEAFF. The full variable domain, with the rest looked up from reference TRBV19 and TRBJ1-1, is DGGITQSPKYLFRKEGQNVTLSCEQNLNHDAMYWYRQDPGQGLRLIYYSQIVNDFQKGDIAEGYSVSREKKESFPLTVTSAQKNPTAFYLCASSNRGGEAFFGQGTRLTVV.

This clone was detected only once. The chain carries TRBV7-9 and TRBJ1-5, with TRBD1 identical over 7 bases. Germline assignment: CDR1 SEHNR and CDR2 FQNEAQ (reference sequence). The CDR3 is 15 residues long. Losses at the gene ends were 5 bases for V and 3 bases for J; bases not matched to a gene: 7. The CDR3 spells CASSGAGTVNQPQHF. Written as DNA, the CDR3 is TGTGCCAGCAGCGGGGCCGGGACAGTCAATCAGCCCCAGCATTTT.

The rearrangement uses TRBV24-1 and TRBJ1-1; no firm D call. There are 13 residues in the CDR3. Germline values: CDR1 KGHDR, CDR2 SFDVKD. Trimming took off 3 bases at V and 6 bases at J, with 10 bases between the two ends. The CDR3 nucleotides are TGTGCCACCAGTGATCCACAGAGGGCTGAAGCTTTCTTT. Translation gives CATSDPQRAEAFF.

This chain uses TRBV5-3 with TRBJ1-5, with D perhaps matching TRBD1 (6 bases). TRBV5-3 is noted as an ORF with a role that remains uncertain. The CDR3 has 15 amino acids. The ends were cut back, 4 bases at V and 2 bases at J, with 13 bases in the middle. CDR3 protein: CARSPQGQGNQPQHF. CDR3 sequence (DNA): TGTGCCAGAAGCCCGCAGGGGCAGGGCAATCAGCCCCAGCATTTT.

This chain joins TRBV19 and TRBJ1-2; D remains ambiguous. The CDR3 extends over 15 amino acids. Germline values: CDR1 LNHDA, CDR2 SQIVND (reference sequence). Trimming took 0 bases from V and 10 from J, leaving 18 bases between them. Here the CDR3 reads CASSIDHSRRFDYTF. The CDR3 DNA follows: TGTGCCAGTAGTATAGATCATAGTCGGAGGTTTGACTACACCTTC.

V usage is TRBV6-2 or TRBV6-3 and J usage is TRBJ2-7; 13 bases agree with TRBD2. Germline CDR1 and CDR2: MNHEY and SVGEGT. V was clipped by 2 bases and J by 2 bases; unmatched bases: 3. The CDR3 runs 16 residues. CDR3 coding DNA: TGTGCCAGCAGTTACGGCGGACTAGCGGGAGCCTACGAGCAGTACTTC. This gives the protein CASSYGGLAGAYEQYF.

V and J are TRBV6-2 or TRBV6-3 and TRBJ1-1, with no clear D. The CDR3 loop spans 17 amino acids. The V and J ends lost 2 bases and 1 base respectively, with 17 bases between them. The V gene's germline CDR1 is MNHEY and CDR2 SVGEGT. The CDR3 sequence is CASSYNRGRDGNTEAFF. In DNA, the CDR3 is TGTGCCAGCAGTTACAACAGAGGGCGAGATGGGAACACTGAAGCTTTCTTT.

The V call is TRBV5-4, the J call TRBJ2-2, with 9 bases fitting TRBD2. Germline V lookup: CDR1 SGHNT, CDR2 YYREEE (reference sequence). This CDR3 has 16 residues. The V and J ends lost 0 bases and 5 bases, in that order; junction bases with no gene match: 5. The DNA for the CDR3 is TGTGCCAGCAGCTTGGGTAGCGGGGGACCTACCGGGGAGCTGTTTTTT. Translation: CASSLGSGGPTGELFF.

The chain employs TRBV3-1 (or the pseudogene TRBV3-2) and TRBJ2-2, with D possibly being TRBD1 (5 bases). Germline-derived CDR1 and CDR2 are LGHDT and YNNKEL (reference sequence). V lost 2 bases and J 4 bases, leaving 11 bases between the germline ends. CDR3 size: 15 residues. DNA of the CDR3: TGTGCCAGCAGCCAACAGGGTGTGGGCACCGGGGAGCTGTTTTTT. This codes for CASSQQGVGTGELFF.

CDR3 in amino acids: CASSSPGELFF. In nucleotides, the CDR3 is TGTGCCAGCAGTAGCCCCGGGGAGCTGTTTTTT. The chain couples TRBV6-6 to TRBJ2-2; D ambiguous. CDR1 is MNHNY, CDR2 SVGAGI, per germline (reference sequence). Trimming shortened V by 5 bases and J by 6 bases, and 4 bases separated the two germline ends. The CDR3 totals 11 residues.

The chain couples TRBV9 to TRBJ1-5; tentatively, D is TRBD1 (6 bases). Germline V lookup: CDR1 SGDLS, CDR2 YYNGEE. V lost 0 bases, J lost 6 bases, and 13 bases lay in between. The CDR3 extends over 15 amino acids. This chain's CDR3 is CASSVDGGNGQPQHF. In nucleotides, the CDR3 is TGTGCCAGCAGCGTAGATGGGGGCAATGGTCAGCCCCAGCATTTT.

The CDR3 reads CASMPGTGTDTQYF. The CDR3 DNA reads TGTGCCAGCATGCCGGGTACTGGCACAGATACGCAGTATTTT. The chain is built from TRBV25-1 and TRBJ2-3; D is uncertain. V lost 7 bases and J 1 base, leaving 12 bases between the germline ends. CDR1 MGHDK and CDR2 SYGVNS come from the germline V gene. CDR3 length equals 14 residues.

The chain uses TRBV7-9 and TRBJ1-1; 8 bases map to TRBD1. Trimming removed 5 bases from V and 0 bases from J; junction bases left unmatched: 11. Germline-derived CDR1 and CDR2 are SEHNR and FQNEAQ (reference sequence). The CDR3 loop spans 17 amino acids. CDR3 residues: CASSRFAGGGLNTEAFF. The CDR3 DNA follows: TGTGCCAGCAGCCGATTCGCAGGGGGCGGCTTGAACACTGAAGCTTTCTTT. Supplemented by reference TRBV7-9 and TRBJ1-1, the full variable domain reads DTGVSQNPRHKITKRGQNVTFRCDPISEHNRLYWYRQTLGQGPEFLTYFQNEAQLEKSRLLSDRFSAERPKGSFSTLEIQRTEQGDSAMYLCASSRFAGGGLNTEAFFGQGTRLTVV.

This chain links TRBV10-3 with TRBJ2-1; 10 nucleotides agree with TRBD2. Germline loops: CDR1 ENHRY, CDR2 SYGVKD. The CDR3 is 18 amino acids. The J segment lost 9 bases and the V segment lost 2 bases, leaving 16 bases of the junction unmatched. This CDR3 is CAISEPKAGSSGRGEQFF. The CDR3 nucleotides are TGTGCCATCAGTGAGCCAAAAGCTGGCTCTAGCGGGAGAGGTGAGCAGTTCTTC.

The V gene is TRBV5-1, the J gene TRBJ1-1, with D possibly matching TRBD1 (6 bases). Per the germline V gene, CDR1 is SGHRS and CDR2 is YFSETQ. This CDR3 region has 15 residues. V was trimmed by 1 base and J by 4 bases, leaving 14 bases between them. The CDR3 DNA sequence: TGCGCCAGCAGCTTGCGGGGGGGCGTAGGCACTGAAGCTTTCTTT. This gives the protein CASSLRGGVGTEAFF.

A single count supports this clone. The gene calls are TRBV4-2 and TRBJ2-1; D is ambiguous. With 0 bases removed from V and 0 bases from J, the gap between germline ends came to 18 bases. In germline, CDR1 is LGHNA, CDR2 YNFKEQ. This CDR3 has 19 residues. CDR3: CASSQEVPLAIFSYNEQFF. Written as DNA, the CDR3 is TGTGCCAGCAGCCAAGAAGTTCCTCTTGCGATATTCTCCTACAATGAGCAGTTCTTC.

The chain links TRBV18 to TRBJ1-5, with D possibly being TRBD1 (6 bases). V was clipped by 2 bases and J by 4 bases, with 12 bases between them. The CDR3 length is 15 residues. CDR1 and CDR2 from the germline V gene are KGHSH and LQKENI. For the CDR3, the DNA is TGTGCCAGCTCACCAGTCCCAGGGGAAAATCAGCCCCAGCATTTT. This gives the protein CASSPVPGENQPQHF.